This T cell receptor beta chain derives from a study of T cells in localized non-small cell lung cancer. General observations from the study: Heterogeneity within the tumor remains possible, as just one region underwent sequencing. Uninvolved adjacent lung, not tumor, had the highest T cell clonality. With higher T cell density in blood came longer overall survival.

Clones were read by immunoSEQ multiplex PCR, and TCRdb kept only the in-frame ones, dropping some. The sample yields about 46,000 clones, 81% seen once. V was cut by 6 bases and J by 0 bases, with 17 bases left in between. This CDR3 is built from 16 residues. From germline, CDR1 is SGHTA and CDR2 FQGNSA. In this sample, this clone turned up many times. Its antigen is not identified. The chain recombines TRBV7-2 with TRBJ1-2; tentatively, D is TRBD1 (6 bases). The sequencing here drew on peripheral blood mononuclear cells, taken before any cancer treatment. The TCR originated in a man aged 40 to 70 with stage III lung adenocarcinoma. The CDR3 protein is CASRQNRDWANYGYTF. The CDR3 DNA reads TGTGCCAGCAGGCAGAACAGGGATTGGGCTAACTATGGCTACACCTTC.